A selection of T cell receptor beta chains follows, all from one sample in a study of blood T cell repertoires in COVID-19. This table comes from immunoSEQ multiplex PCR, and its TCRdb copy is limited to in-frame clones, with some not included. The table has 250,000 to 350,000 clones, 85% to 90% seen once. Material: peripheral blood. Every receptor here comes from a woman aged 45-59 years with COVID-19, enrolled during active disease. Each CDR3 is given with its conserved first and last residue. The D gene is left open where the match is weak. Not every row has a clone size; where given, it reads once, few, many or a size class.

TRBJ2-7	-	TRBD1	TRBV4-2	CASSQDRTGVYEQYF	TGTGCCAGCAGCCAAGATAGGACAGGGGTATACGAGCAGTACTTC
TRBJ1-5	-	-	TRBV30	CAWDTGGNQPQHF	TGTGCCTGGGATACTGGTGGCAATCAGCCCCAGCATTTT
TRBJ2-4	-	-	TRBV30	CAWSIRDGNIQYF	TGTGCCTGGAGTATCAGGGATGGAAACATTCAGTACTTC
TRBJ1-2	-	-	TRBV3-1/TRBV3-2	CASSQVAGAGYGYTF	TGTGCCAGCAGCCAAGTCGCGGGGGCGGGCTATGGCTACACCTTC
TRBJ2-1	-	-	TRBV11-3	CASSLRGTGFRYNEQFF	TGTGCCAGCAGCTTAAGGGGTACAGGGTTCCGTTACAATGAGCAGTTCTTC
TRBJ1-4	-	-	TRBV30	CAWRWLRGATNEKLFF	TGTGCCTGGAGATGGCTCAGAGGAGCAACTAATGAAAAACTGTTTTTT
TRBJ2-3	-	TRBD1	TRBV6-4	CASSVRGGEGTQYF	TGTGCCAGCAGTGTACGAGGGGGCGAAGGTACGCAGTATTTT
TRBJ2-2	once	TRBD1	TRBV24-1	CATGQDATGELFF	TGTGCCACGGGACAGGATGCCACCGGGGAGCTGTTTTTT
TRBJ2-7	-	-	TRBV28	CASSSTYEQYF	TGTGCCAGCAGTTCTACCTACGAGCAGTACTTC
TRBJ2-7	-	-	TRBV6-2/TRBV6-3	CASSYSGSLNYEQYF	TGTGCCAGCAGTTACTCGGGGAGTCTAAACTACGAGCAGTACTTC
TRBJ1-1	-	-	TRBV6-5	CASSYSGGLREAFF	TGTGCCAGCAGTTACTCGGGGGGACTCCGGGAGGCTTTCTTT
TRBJ2-1	few	TRBD2	TRBV30	CAWSVRRGVTNEQFF	TGTGCCTGGAGTGTACGACGGGGGGTAACCAATGAGCAGTTCTTC
TRBJ2-7	once	-	TRBV20-1	CSASHGGNYEQYF	TGCAGTGCTAGTCACGGCGGGAACTACGAGCAGTACTTC
TRBJ2-2	once	-	TRBV28	CASSLEGNTGELFF	TGTGCCAGCAGTTTGGAGGGGAACACCGGGGAGCTGTTTTTT
TRBJ2-3	-	-	TRBV7-2	CASSSTQVLDTQYF	TGTGCCAGCAGCTCCACCCAGGTACTAGATACGCAGTATTTT
TRBJ1-5	-	TRBD1	TRBV10-3	CATKGEGQEENQPQHF	TGTGCCACCAAGGGAGAGGGACAGGAAGAAAATCAGCCCCAGCATTTT
TRBJ1-2	-	TRBD1	TRBV7-9	CASSGTEANYGYTF	TGTGCCAGCAGCGGGACAGAAGCTAACTATGGCTACACCTTC
TRBJ1-3	-	TRBD1	TRBV27	CASSDRAGNTIYF	TGTGCCAGCAGCGACAGGGCAGGAAACACCATATATTTT
TRBJ1-1	-	TRBD1	TRBV7-9	CASVQSGGDDTEAFF	TGTGCCAGCGTACAATCAGGGGGCGACGACACTGAAGCTTTCTTT
TRBJ2-4	-	TRBD2	TRBV10-1	CASSESREEGNKNIQYF	TGCGCCAGCAGTGAGTCGCGGGAGGAGGGAAACAAAAACATTCAGTACTTC
TRBJ2-5	once	TRBD2	TRBV2	CASSSGRSNPSQETQYF	TGTGCCAGCTCCAGCGGGAGGAGCAACCCATCCCAAGAGACCCAGTACTTC
TRBJ2-7	-	TRBD2	TRBV5-1	CASSLAGLAATYEQYF	TGCGCCAGCAGCTTGGCCGGACTAGCGGCGACCTACGAGCAGTACTTC
TRBJ1-1	-	-	TRBV10-3	CATTVNTEAFF	TGTGCCACGACAGTCAACACTGAAGCTTTCTTT
TRBJ2-5	-	TRBD1	TRBV7-2	CASSTLRQGVGGGTQYF	TGTGCCAGCAGCACACTAAGACAGGGGGTTGGAGGGGGGACCCAGTACTTC
TRBJ2-7	-	TRBD1	TRBV24-1	CATSDSGTGGYEQYF	TGTGCCACCAGTGATTCCGGGACAGGGGGGTACGAGCAGTACTTC
TRBJ2-7	few	-	TRBV7-8	CASSLGAGIGSREQYF	TGTGCCAGCAGCTTAGGGGCGGGAATCGGGTCACGCGAGCAGTACTTC
TRBJ1-1	-	-	TRBV5-1	CASHLTGNTEAFF	TGCGCCAGTCATCTGACAGGGAACACTGAAGCTTTCTTT
TRBJ2-3	few	-	TRBV21-1	CASSKRRLAGRDTQYF	TGTGCCAGCAGCAAACGCCGACTAGCGGGGAGAGATACGCAGTATTTT
TRBJ1-1	-	TRBD1	TRBV6-4	CASSADRGNTEAFF	TGTGCCAGCAGTGCCGACAGGGGGAACACTGAAGCTTTCTTT
TRBJ1-5	-	-	TRBV18	CASSQEGQRNQPQHF	TGTGCCAGCTCGCAAGAGGGACAACGCAATCAGCCCCAGCATTTT
TRBJ2-1	-	TRBD2	TRBV5-5	CASSLEGRASGSYSYNEQFF	TGTGCCAGCAGCTTGGAGGGGCGGGCTAGCGGGAGTTACTCCTACAATGAGCAGTTCTTC
TRBJ2-1	-	-	TRBV3-1/TRBV3-2	CASSLGTFQFF	TGTGCCAGCAGCCTCGGGACTTTTCAGTTCTTC
TRBJ2-5	-	TRBD2	TRBV6-5	CASSYVAGGGETQYF	TGTGCCAGCAGTTATGTAGCGGGAGGGGGTGAGACCCAGTACTTC
TRBJ2-7	-	TRBD2	TRBV7-9	CASSELAGGGEQYF	TGTGCCAGCAGCGAACTAGCGGGAGGCGGCGAGCAGTACTTC
TRBJ2-2	-	-	TRBV29-1	CSVEGGNTGELFF	TGCAGCGTTGAAGGAGGGAACACCGGGGAGCTGTTTTTT